This T cell receptor beta chain was recovered during a study of T cell repertoires in cytomegalovirus infection. Germline CDR1 is SNHLY and CDR2 is FYNNEI. CDR3 size: 15 residues. Trimming at V came to 4 bases and at J to 9 bases, leaving 9 bases not matched to a gene. TCRdb redid the calling of the reads with MiXCR, one entry per CDR3 protein. Of 830,000 or so distinct CDR3 sequences listed, about 30% are singletons. Regarding this clonotype: The antigen is undetermined.

The chain joins TRBV2 to TRBJ2-1; TRBD2 aligns across 10 bases. The sample was cultured CD8+ T cells from PBMCs, taken from culture after CMV antigen stimulation. The source of this sequence is a human donor in good health (CMV status not recorded). Some clones in this sample may be carry-over from other donors' samples. The CDR3, as DNA: TGTGCCAGCAGTGTTCCAGCGGGGGGGCGATCTGAGCAGTTCTTC. Its protein product is CASSVPAGGRSEQFF.